These 16 T cell receptor beta chains came from one sample sequenced in a study of CD8+ T cells in alopecia areata. The sequencing template was cDNA reverse transcribed from extracted RNA. Clones were sequenced by immunoSEQ multiplex PCR, and TCRdb holds only the in-frame ones, with some missing. The sample yields 150,000 or so clones, 50% to 75% seen once. Treatment specified: oral pan-JAK inhibitor, 5-10 mg twice daily. This sample comprised CD4+ T cells sorted from blood, obtained at approximately week 60, from a patient treated with tofacitinib. The receptor set was obtained from a human donor with alopecia areata.

V and J are TRBV6-5 and TRBJ2-3; 11 bases are shared with TRBD2. The V gene's germline CDR1 is MNHEY and CDR2 SVGAGI. With 4 bases clipped from V and 5 bases from J, the junction kept 8 bases outside the gene matches. The CDR3 totals 16 residues. For the CDR3, the DNA is TGTGCCAGCAGTTCCTTGACTAGCGGGAAGTTAGATACGCAGTATTTT. Its protein product is CASSSLTSGKLDTQYF.

The V and J genes are TRBV30 and TRBJ2-3; TRBD1 or TRBD2 may be the D gene (5 bases each). The germline gives CDR1 GTSNPN, CDR2 SVGIG (reference sequence). Trimming stripped 0 bases from V and 9 bases from J, with 22 bases between. CDR3 size: 16 residues. The chain's CDR3 is CAWSVAPGLRFATQYF. In DNA form, the CDR3 reads TGTGCCTGGAGTGTCGCCCCGGGGCTAAGGTTTGCAACGCAGTATTTT.

The chain links TRBV29-1 to TRBJ1-4; D ambiguous. Germline CDR1 SQVTM, CDR2 ANQGSEA. This CDR3 comprises 12 residues. V lost 6 bases, J lost 7 bases, and 12 bases lay in between. CDR3 in amino acids: CSVSHKGEKLFF. The CDR3, as DNA: TGCAGCGTCTCTCATAAGGGTGAAAAACTGTTTTTT.

This rearrangement joins TRBV6-4 to TRBJ2-6; D is uncertain. V lost 6 bases to trimming and J lost 0 bases, with 12 bases between them. CDR3 length: 16 residues. Per germline, CDR1 MRHNA and CDR2 SNTAGT. The CDR3 sequence: CASSPRPTSGANVLTF. The CDR3 DNA reads as TGTGCCAGCAGCCCTAGACCCACCTCTGGGGCCAACGTCCTGACTTTC.

This clone was observed a handful of times. J is TRBJ2-3 and V is TRBV14; tentatively, D is TRBD1 (5 bases). The germline V gene encodes CDR1 SGHDN and CDR2 FVKESK. Trimming left V 1 base short and J 4 bases short, with 12 bases between. The CDR3 totals 15 residues. CDR3 nucleotides: TGTGCCAGCAGCCAAGGGGAAATCAGGGCAGATACGCAGTATTTT. Translated, it gives CASSQGEIRADTQYF.

V usage is TRBV7-9 and J usage is TRBJ1-2, with unresolved D. V was clipped by 5 bases and J by 4 bases, with 11 bases between them. CDR3 length: 13 amino acids. Germline V lookup: CDR1 SEHNR, CDR2 FQNEAQ (reference sequence). CDR3 sequence: CASSPDGSYGYTF. As DNA, the CDR3 is TGTGCCAGCAGCCCCGACGGGAGCTATGGCTACACCTTC. The complete variable domain, with remaining parts taken from reference TRBV7-9 and TRBJ1-2, reads DTGVSQNPRHKITKRGQNVTFRCDPISEHNRLYWYRQTLGQGPEFLTYFQNEAQLEKSRLLSDRFSAERPKGSFSTLEIQRTEQGDSAMYLCASSPDGSYGYTFGSGTRLTVV.

There are a few counts of this clone. This chain joins TRBV4-2 and TRBJ2-3, with D unresolved. There are 16 residues in the CDR3. V was pared by 0 bases and J by 1 base, with 11 bases between. Germline CDR1 is LGHNA and CDR2 is YNFKEQ. In DNA, the CDR3 is TGTGCCAGCAGCCAAGATCGAGAACGTCGCACAGATACGCAGTATTTT. Residues: CASSQDRERRTDTQYF.

CDR3 amino acids: CASSEGYEQFF. The CDR3 nucleotides read TGTGCCAGCAGTGAGGGGTATGAGCAGTTCTTC. The chain has TRBV7-9 and TRBJ2-1, with D perhaps being TRBD1 or TRBD2 (5 bases each). Germline V gives CDR1 SEHNR, CDR2 FQNEAQ (reference sequence). CDR3 length: 11 amino acids. V shed 6 bases and J shed 8 bases, with 8 bases lying between them.

This clone was counted a few times. V is TRBV30 and J is TRBJ1-4; D is ambiguous. With 0 bases removed from V and 7 bases from J, the gap between germline ends came to 3 bases. From germline, CDR1 is GTSNPN and CDR2 SVGIG (reference sequence). The CDR3 is made up of 11 amino acids. CDR3 region: CAWSVTEKLFF. CDR3 bases: TGTGCCTGGAGTGTAACTGAAAAACTGTTTTTT.

This clone occurred a few times. The V and J genes are TRBV30 and TRBJ1-1; no firm D call. V gave up 4 bases and J gave up 1 base, with 16 bases separating them. The CDR3 covers 15 residues. Germline V gene data show CDR1 as GTSNPN and CDR2 as SVGIG (reference sequence). The CDR3 DNA sequence: TGTGCCTGGAAGCACGGGATGCGCCCGAACACTGAAGCTTTCTTT. It specifies CAWKHGMRPNTEAFF.

This rearrangement joins TRBV5-1 to TRBJ2-5, with a possible D match to TRBD1 (7 bases). CDR3 size: 16 residues. Per the germline V gene, CDR1 is SGHRS and CDR2 is YFSETQ. V shed 0 bases and J shed 1 base, with 13 bases lying between them. The CDR3 is CASSLGGRGAQETQYF. As DNA, the CDR3 is TGCGCCAGCAGCTTGGGCGGCAGGGGGGCCCAAGAGACCCAGTACTTC.

J is TRBJ2-5 and V is TRBV30, with D perhaps matching TRBD2 (6 bases). The germline V gene has CDR1 GTSNPN and CDR2 SVGIG (reference sequence). This CDR3 spans 15 amino acids. Trimming took 0 bases from V and 4 from J, leaving 15 bases between them. CDR3 sequence (DNA): TGTGCCTGGAGTGTACAGGCAGGGAGGAGAGAGACCCAGTACTTC. Amino acid sequence: CAWSVQAGRRETQYF.

The V call is TRBV7-2, the J call TRBJ2-4; TRBD2 is a possible D gene (5 bases). This CDR3 is 14 amino acids long. V shed 5 bases and J shed 6 bases, with 14 bases lying between them. Germline V gene data show CDR1 as SGHTA and CDR2 as FQGNSA. The CDR3 is CASSPARGGNIQYF. The CDR3 coding sequence is TGTGCCAGCAGCCCAGCTAGAGGAGGAAACATTCAGTACTTC.

The rearrangement joins TRBV2 to TRBJ2-5, with D possibly TRBD1 on 6 matching bases. This CDR3 is 14 amino acids long. Germline V lookup: CDR1 SNHLY, CDR2 FYNNEI. Trimming took 6 bases from V and 0 from J, leaving 11 bases between them. CDR3: CASSPDRNQETQYF. The CDR3 DNA reads as TGTGCCAGCAGCCCCGACAGGAACCAAGAGACCCAGTACTTC.

As for this clone: Other nucleotide sequences in the sample specify the same CDR3. The V call is TRBV5-1, the J call TRBJ1-1; D is perhaps TRBD1 (5 bases). The CDR3 covers 13 residues. The V end lost 4 bases, the J end lost 2 bases, and 9 bases lay between the germline ends. CDR1 is SGHRS and CDR2 is YFSETQ in the germline V gene. As DNA, the CDR3 is TGCGCCAGCAGCCGGCAGGGTAACACTGAAGCTTTCTTT. Translating gives CASSRQGNTEAFF.

The chain has TRBV29-1 and TRBJ1-4, with D maybe TRBD1 (6 bases). V lost 6 bases and J 5 bases, leaving 13 bases between the germline ends. Looked up from germline, CDR1 is SQVTM and CDR2 is ANQGSEA. This CDR3 is 13 amino acids long. CDR3 bases: TGCAGCGTGACAGGAGTCCCAAATGAAAAACTGTTTTTT. Its translation is CSVTGVPNEKLFF.